A selection of T cell receptor beta chains follows, all from one sample in a study of OX40 agonist ivuxolimab in advanced cancers. Produced via immunoSEQ multiplex PCR; TCRdb's table is partial and in-frame only. The table has about 35,000 clones, about 90% seen once. The starting material was CD4+ or CD8+ T cells sorted from blood, obtained in a trial of the OX40 agonist ivuxolimab. The receptors here all came from an adult with an advanced solid tumor such as melanoma, head and neck, liver or kidney cancer. Each CDR3 is given with its conserved first and last residue. A D gene is named only where the DNA matches it firmly. The listing skips clone size in some rows; elsewhere it reads once, few, many or a size class.

clone_size d_call j_call v_call cdr3_aa cdr3_nt
NA TRBD2 TRBJ2-2 TRBV9 CASSLSGRAHGELFF TGTGCCAGCAGCCTTAGCGGGAGGGCCCACGGGGAGCTGTTTTTT
NA TRBD2 TRBJ2-3 TRBV9 CASSVEGTSTDTQYF TGTGCCAGCAGCGTAGAGGGGACTAGTACAGATACGCAGTATTTT
NA NA TRBJ1-1 TRBV21-1 CASSNGGYKLAGMHTEAFF TGTGCCAGCAGCAATGGGGGGTACAAATTGGCAGGGATGCACACTGAAGCTTTCTTT
NA TRBD2 TRBJ2-1 TRBV9 CASSVGNSGSFDEQFF TGTGCCAGCAGCGTAGGGAATAGCGGGAGTTTCGATGAGCAGTTCTTC
NA NA TRBJ2-2 TRBV5-4 CASSFRRLFNTGELFF TGTGCCAGCAGCTTCCGCCGACTGTTTAACACCGGGGAGCTGTTTTTT
NA NA TRBJ2-1 TRBV27 CASSGLAHNEQFF TGTGCCAGCAGCGGGCTGGCGCACAATGAGCAGTTCTTC
NA TRBD1 TRBJ1-5 TRBV4-2 CASSQEQQGGQPQHF TGTGCCAGCAGCCAAGAGCAGCAGGGGGGACAGCCCCAGCATTTT
NA NA TRBJ2-5 TRBV5-4 CASSDDSQQETQYF TGTGCCAGCAGCGATGACTCCCAACAAGAGACCCAGTACTTC
NA NA TRBJ2-1 TRBV19 CASSMMGFSSYNEQFF TGTGCCAGTAGTATGATGGGATTCAGCTCCTACAATGAGCAGTTCTTC
NA NA TRBJ2-5 TRBV13 CAGSNVREEGETQYF TGTGCCGGCTCCAACGTCAGGGAAGAGGGGGAGACCCAGTACTTC
NA NA TRBJ2-1 TRBV4-2 CASSPPGPGDEQFF TGTGCCAGCAGCCCCCCAGGGCCCGGCGATGAGCAGTTCTTC
NA NA TRBJ1-4 TRBV29-1 CSVEVIGMTNEKLFF TGCAGCGTTGAAGTAATCGGTATGACTAATGAAAAACTGTTTTTT
NA TRBD2 TRBJ2-7 TRBV7-9 CASSPTRRLAGSYEQYF TGTGCCAGCAGCCCCACACGACGACTAGCGGGCTCCTACGAGCAGTACTTC
NA NA TRBJ1-1 TRBV27 CATRPFRDTEAFF TGTGCCACCCGACCCTTCCGGGACACTGAAGCTTTCTTT
few TRBD1 TRBJ1-1 TRBV7-6 CASSPGQGRTEAFF TGTGCCAGCAGCCCAGGACAGGGGAGGACTGAAGCTTTCTTT
NA TRBD1 TRBJ1-1 TRBV6-6 CASSYGRGTGWTEAFF TGTGCCAGCAGTTACGGTCGAGGGACAGGGTGGACTGAAGCTTTCTTT
NA NA TRBJ2-5 TRBV27 CASSALGRDQTQYF TGTGCCAGCAGCGCACTAGGGCGGGACCAGACCCAGTACTTC
NA NA TRBJ2-5 TRBV2 CASKEGAPGETQYF TGTGCCAGCAAGGAAGGCGCGCCGGGGGAGACCCAGTACTTC
once NA TRBJ1-1 TRBV28 CASRTNPGGITEAFF TGTGCCAGCAGAACCAACCCGGGGGGGATTACTGAAGCTTTCTTT
NA TRBD2 TRBJ2-3 TRBV9 CASRTGPGGSTDTQYF TGTGCCAGCAGAACCGGACCGGGAGGTTCGACAGATACGCAGTATTTT
NA NA TRBJ2-3 TRBV5-8 CASSHSVPQGSDTQYF TGTGCCAGCAGCCATTCTGTCCCCCAGGGATCAGATACGCAGTATTTT
NA TRBD1 TRBJ2-2 TRBV7-9 CASSRDSYTGELFF TGTGCCAGCAGCCGGGACAGTTACACCGGGGAGCTGTTTTTT
NA TRBD1 TRBJ1-2 TRBV9 CASSLSPGQGAAGYTF TGTGCCAGCAGCTTATCCCCGGGACAGGGGGCTGCGGGCTACACCTTC
NA NA TRBJ2-7 TRBV7-2 CASSTSYEQYF TGTGCCAGCAGCACCTCCTACGAGCAGTACTTC
NA TRBD1 TRBJ2-5 TRBV7-9 CASSFTGQVFRETQYF TGTGCCAGCAGCTTCACGGGACAGGTATTTCGGGAGACCCAGTACTTC